These 9 T cell receptor beta chains came from one sample sequenced in a study of blood T cell repertoires in COVID-19. Clones were sequenced by immunoSEQ multiplex PCR, and TCRdb holds only the in-frame ones, with some missing. The sample has some 52,000 clones, about 90% seen once. Sequenced sample: peripheral blood. The source of these receptors is a human donor with active COVID-19. The donor label of this sample is uncertain.

This clone occurred once. This chain uses TRBV10-1 with TRBJ2-2; D perhaps matches TRBD2 (5 bases). This CDR3 spans 17 amino acids. CDR1 and CDR2 from the germline V gene are WNHNN and SYGVQD (reference sequence). With 3 bases removed from V and 0 bases from J, the gap between germline ends came to 14 bases. CDR3 coding DNA: TGCGCCAGCAGTGACCACCGGGAATCTGCGAACACCGGGGAGCTGTTTTTT. It encodes CASSDHRESANTGELFF.

The V call is TRBV19, the J call TRBJ2-1; D is uncertain. CDR1 and CDR2 from the germline V gene are LNHDA and SQIVND (reference sequence). CDR3 length: 16 amino acids. V was trimmed by 2 bases and J by 4 bases, leaving 15 bases between them. CDR3 region: CASSIRGRPDYNEQFF. In nucleotides, the CDR3 is TGTGCCAGTAGTATAAGAGGCCGCCCCGATTACAATGAGCAGTTCTTC.

This chain uses TRBV7-3 with TRBJ2-1; 7 positions match TRBD1. Germline V gives CDR1 SGHTA, CDR2 FQGTGA. This CDR3 comprises 15 residues. V was pared by 5 bases and J by 6 bases, with 10 bases of the junction left unmatched. CDR3 in DNA: TGTGCCAGCAGCCCAGAGGGGGCCTGGGGCAATGAGCAGTTCTTC. Its protein product is CASSPEGAWGNEQFF.

This rearrangement joins TRBV5-5 to TRBJ2-5; TRBD1 matches at 12 bases. This CDR3 comprises 15 residues. In germline, CDR1 is SGHKS, CDR2 YYEKEE (reference sequence). V shed 5 bases and J 6 bases; nucleotides not matched to a gene: 8. The CDR3 spells CASRPGTGGEKTQYF. The CDR3 DNA is TGTGCCAGCAGACCCGGGACAGGGGGCGAGAAGACCCAGTACTTC. Full variable domain (remainder filled in from reference TRBV5-5 and TRBJ2-5): DAGVTQSPTHLIKTRGQQVTLRCSPISGHKSVSWYQQVLGQGPQFIFQYYEKEERGRGNFPDRFSARQFPNYSSELNVNALLLGDSALYLCASRPGTGGEKTQYFGPGTRLLVL.

The rearrangement joins TRBV5-1 to TRBJ2-3, with 9 bases aligning to TRBD2. The CDR3 consists of 16 residues. The J segment lost 2 bases and the V segment lost 4 bases, leaving 8 bases of the junction unmatched. CDR1 and CDR2 (germline): SGHRS, YFSETQ. CDR3 residues: CASSDGTSSNTDTQYF. The CDR3 DNA reads TGCGCCAGCAGCGATGGGACTAGCTCAAACACAGATACGCAGTATTTT.

The sample holds one count of this clone. The chain employs TRBV7-9 and TRBJ2-1; D possibly corresponds to TRBD2 (5 bases). This CDR3 has 16 amino acids. The germline V and J ends were trimmed by 5 bases and 8 bases, with 22 bases remaining between them. Germline V CDR1 and CDR2: SEHNR, FQNEAQ (reference sequence). The CDR3 DNA reads as TGTGCCAGCAGCGCCCGCCGGGGAAAATGGATTTATGAGCAGTTCTTC. Encoded protein: CASSARRGKWIYEQFF.

This chain joins TRBV18 and TRBJ2-6, with a weak D call TRBD1 (6 bases). The CDR3 has 17 amino acids. Trimming cost V 2 bases and J 0 bases, with 11 bases left between them. From germline, CDR1 is KGHSH and CDR2 LQKENI. The CDR3 sequence: CASSPSRGISGANVLTF. Here the CDR3 DNA reads TGTGCCAGCTCACCATCCAGGGGCATCTCTGGGGCCAACGTCCTGACTTTC.

This chain connects TRBV19 to TRBJ1-5, with 8 positions matching TRBD1. V dropped 5 bases and J dropped 7; count of bases not matched to a gene: 4. The CDR3 has 13 residues. Germline CDR1 reads LNHDA; CDR2 reads SQIVND (reference sequence). Here the CDR3 reads CASSDRGAQPQHF. The CDR3 nucleotides read TGTGCCAGTAGTGACAGGGGAGCGCAGCCCCAGCATTTT.

The gene calls are TRBV3-1 (or the pseudogene TRBV3-2) and TRBJ2-3; 12 positions agree with TRBD2. CDR3 length: 16 amino acids. J lost 3 bases, V lost 4 bases, and 5 bases had no gene match. CDR1 and CDR2 from the germline V gene are LGHDT and YNNKEL (reference sequence). CDR3 sequence: CASSPLAGGPTDTQYF. CDR3 coding DNA: TGTGCCAGCAGCCCCCTAGCGGGGGGGCCGACAGATACGCAGTATTTT.